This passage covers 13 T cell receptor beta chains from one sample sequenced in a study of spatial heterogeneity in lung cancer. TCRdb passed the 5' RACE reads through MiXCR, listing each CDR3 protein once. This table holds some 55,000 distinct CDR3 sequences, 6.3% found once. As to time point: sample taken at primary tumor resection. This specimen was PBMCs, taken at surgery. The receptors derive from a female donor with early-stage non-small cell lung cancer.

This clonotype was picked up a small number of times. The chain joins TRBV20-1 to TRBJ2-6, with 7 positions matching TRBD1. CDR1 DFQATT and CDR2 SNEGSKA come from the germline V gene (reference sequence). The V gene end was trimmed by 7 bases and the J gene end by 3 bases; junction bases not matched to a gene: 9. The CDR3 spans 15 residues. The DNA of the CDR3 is TGCAGTGTGCCGACGACAGGGCGTGGGGCCAACGTCCTGACTTTC. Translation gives CSVPTTGRGANVLTF.

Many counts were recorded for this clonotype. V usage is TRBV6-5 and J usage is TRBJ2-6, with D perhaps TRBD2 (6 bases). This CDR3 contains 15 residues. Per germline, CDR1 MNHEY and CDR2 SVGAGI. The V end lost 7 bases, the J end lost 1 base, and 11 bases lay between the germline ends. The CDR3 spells CASNPGGSGANVLTF. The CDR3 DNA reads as TGTGCCAGCAACCCTGGGGGGTCTGGGGCCAACGTCCTGACTTTC.

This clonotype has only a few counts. This CDR3 is CASSQTGSGYNEQFF. The DNA of the CDR3 is TGTGCCAGCAGTCAGACAGGGTCCGGATACAATGAGCAGTTCTTC. V usage is TRBV5-5 and J usage is TRBJ2-1; TRBD1 matches 7 bases. After removal of 5 bases from V and 4 bases from J, the junction contained 9 bases not matched to a gene. The CDR3 totals 15 residues. Germline values: CDR1 SGHKS, CDR2 YYEKEE (reference sequence).

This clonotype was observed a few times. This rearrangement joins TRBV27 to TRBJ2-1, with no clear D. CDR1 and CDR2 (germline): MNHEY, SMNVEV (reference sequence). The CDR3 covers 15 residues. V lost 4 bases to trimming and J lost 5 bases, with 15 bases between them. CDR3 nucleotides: TGTGCCAGCAGTTCCCCTATGGCGGCCCACAATGAGCAGTTCTTC. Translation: CASSSPMAAHNEQFF.

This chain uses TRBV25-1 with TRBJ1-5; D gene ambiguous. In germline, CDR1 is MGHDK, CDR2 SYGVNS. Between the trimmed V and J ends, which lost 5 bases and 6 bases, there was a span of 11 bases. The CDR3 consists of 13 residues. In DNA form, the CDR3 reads TGTGCCAGCAGTCAAACGGACTCTCAGCCCCAGCATTTT. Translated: CASSQTDSQPQHF.

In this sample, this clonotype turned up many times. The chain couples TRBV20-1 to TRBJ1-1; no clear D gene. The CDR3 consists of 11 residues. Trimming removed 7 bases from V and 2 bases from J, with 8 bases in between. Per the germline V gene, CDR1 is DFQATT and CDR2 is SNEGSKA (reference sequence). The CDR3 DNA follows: TGCAGTGTTCAGAAAAACACTGAAGCTTTCTTT. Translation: CSVQKNTEAFF.

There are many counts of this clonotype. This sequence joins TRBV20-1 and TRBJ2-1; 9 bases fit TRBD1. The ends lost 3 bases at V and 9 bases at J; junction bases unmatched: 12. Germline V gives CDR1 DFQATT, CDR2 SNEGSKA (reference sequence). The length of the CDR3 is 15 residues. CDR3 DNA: TGCAGTGCTAGTGAAGAACAGGGGGCGCGTACTGAGCAGTTCTTC. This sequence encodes CSASEEQGARTEQFF.

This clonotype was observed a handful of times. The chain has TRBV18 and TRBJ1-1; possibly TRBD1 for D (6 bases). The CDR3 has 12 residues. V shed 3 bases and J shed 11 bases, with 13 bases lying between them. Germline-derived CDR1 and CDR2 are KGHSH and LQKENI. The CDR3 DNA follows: TGTGCCAGCTCACCTGGTGACAGGACGGCTTTCTTT. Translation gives CASSPGDRTAFF.

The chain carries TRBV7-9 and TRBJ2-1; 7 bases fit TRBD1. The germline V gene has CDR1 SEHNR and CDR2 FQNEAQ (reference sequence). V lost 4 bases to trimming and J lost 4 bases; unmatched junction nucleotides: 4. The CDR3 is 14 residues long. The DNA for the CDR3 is TGTGCCAGCAGCTCAACGACAGGGTACAATGAGCAGTTCTTC. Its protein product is CASSSTTGYNEQFF.

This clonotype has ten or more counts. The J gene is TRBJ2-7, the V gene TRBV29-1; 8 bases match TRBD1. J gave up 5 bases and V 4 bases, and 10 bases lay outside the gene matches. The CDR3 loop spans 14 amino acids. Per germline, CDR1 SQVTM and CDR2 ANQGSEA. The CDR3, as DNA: TGCAGCGTTGCCGCCGGGACAGGATCTAACGAGCAGTACTTC. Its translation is CSVAAGTGSNEQYF.

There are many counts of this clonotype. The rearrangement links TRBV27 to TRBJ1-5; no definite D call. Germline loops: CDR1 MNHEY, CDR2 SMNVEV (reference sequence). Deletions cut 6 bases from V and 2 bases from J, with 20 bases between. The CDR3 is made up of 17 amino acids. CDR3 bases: TGTGCCAGCAGGGTGAACTCCAACACTAGGGGCAATCAGCCCCAGCATTTT. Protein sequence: CASRVNSNTRGNQPQHF.

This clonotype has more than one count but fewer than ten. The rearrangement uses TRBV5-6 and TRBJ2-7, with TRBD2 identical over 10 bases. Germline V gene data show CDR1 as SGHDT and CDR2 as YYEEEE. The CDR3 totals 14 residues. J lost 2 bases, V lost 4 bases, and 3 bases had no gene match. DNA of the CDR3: TGTGCCAGCAGCCCCGGACTAGCGGCCTACGAGCAGTACTTC. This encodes CASSPGLAAYEQYF.

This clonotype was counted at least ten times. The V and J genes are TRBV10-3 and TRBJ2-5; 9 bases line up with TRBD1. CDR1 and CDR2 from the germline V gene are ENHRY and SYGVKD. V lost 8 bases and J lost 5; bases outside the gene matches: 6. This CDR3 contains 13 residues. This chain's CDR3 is CAIAGTGLETQYF. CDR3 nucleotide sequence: TGTGCCATCGCGGGGACAGGGTTGGAGACCCAGTACTTC.